The following is a T cell receptor beta chain sequence with its context. The antigen remains undetermined. The junction departs from the called germline gene at one end, perhaps through a read error. It was genomic DNA that served as the template for profiling TCR beta VDJ and CDR3. TCRdb itself ran the reads through MiXCR, one entry per CDR3 protein. This table has about 210,000 distinct CDR3 sequences, around 60% appearing once. The data stem from a study of CD8+CD57+ T cells in acquired aplastic anemia. Across the whole study: Sorted CD4+ and CD8+ cells yielded DNA averaging approximately 3.5 ug.

Findings and caveats of the study: The study identified more than 25 CD8+ CDR3 sequences shared by patients and controls. Patients did not significantly differ from controls in CD8+ Simpson's diversity.

The TCR comes from a human donor in good health. The sequenced sample consisted of sorted CD4+, CD8+, or CD8+CD57+ T cells (not recorded which) from PBMCs.

CDR3 DNA: TGTGCCAGCAGCTTGGGCCGCGGGGTTGTGTCCGGGGAGCTGTTTTTT. This gives the protein CASSLGRGVVSGELFF. V and J are TRBV5-1 and TRBJ2-2, with TRBD2 as a possible D gene (6 bases). There are 16 residues in the CDR3. The germline V gene has CDR1 SGHRS and CDR2 YFSETQ.